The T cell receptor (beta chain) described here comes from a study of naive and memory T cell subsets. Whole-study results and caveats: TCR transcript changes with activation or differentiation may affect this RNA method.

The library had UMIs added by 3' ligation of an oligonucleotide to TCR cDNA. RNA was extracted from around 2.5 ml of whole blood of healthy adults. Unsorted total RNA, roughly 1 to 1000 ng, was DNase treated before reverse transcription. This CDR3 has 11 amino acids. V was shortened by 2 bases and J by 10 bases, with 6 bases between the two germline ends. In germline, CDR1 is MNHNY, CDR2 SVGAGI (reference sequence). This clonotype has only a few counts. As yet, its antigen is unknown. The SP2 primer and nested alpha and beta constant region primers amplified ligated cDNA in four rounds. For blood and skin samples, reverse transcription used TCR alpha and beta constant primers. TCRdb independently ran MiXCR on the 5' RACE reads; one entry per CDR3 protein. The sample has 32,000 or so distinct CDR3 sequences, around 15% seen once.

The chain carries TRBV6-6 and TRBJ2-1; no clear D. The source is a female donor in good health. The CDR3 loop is CASSYTREQFF. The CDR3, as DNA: TGTGCCAGCAGTTACACCAGAGAGCAGTTCTTC.